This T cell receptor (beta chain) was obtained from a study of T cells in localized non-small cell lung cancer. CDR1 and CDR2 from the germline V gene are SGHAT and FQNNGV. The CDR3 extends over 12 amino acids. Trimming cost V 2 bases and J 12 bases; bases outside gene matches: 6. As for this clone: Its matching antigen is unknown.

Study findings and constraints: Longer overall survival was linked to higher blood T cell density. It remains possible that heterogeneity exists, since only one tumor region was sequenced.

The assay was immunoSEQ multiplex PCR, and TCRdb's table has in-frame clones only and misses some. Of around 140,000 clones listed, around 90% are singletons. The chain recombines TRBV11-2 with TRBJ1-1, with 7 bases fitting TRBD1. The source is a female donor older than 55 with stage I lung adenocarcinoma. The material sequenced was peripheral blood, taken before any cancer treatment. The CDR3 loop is CASSLRQGGTFF. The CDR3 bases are TGTGCCAGCAGCTTACGACAGGGTGGAACTTTCTTT.